Listed below are T cell receptor beta chains from one sample, sequenced in a study of long-term antiretroviral therapy in people with HIV. Libraries were prepared by immunoSEQ multiplex PCR; TCRdb keeps only in-frame clonotypes and omits some of them. This sample has 20,000 to 25,000 clones; approximately 88% occur once, and the top ten carry 8.8%. The source material was unsorted PBMCs, sampled 1.2 years after starting antiretroviral therapy. The receptors were sampled from a woman aged 40 to 55 with HIV. Each CDR3 is given with its conserved first and last residue. Each record gives: D gene, clone size, J gene, V gene, CDR3 DNA, CDR3 protein. A D gene is named only where the DNA matches it firmly. Not every row has a clone size; where given, it reads once, few, many or a size class.

d_call: -; clone_size: -; j_call: TRBJ1-2; v_call: TRBV19; cdr3_nt: TGTGCCAGTAGTATATGGGGGGCCCAGGAGGACACCTTC; cdr3_aa: CASSIWGAQEDTF
d_call: -; clone_size: -; j_call: TRBJ2-3; v_call: TRBV5-1; cdr3_nt: TGCGCCAGCAGCTTGGTCGTGACAATAGACACAGATACGCAGTATTTT; cdr3_aa: CASSLVVTIDTDTQYF
d_call: -; clone_size: -; j_call: TRBJ1-1; v_call: TRBV6-1; cdr3_nt: TGTGCCAGCAGTGTCGCGGAGACTGAAGCTTTCTTT; cdr3_aa: CASSVAETEAFF
d_call: -; clone_size: -; j_call: TRBJ2-7; v_call: TRBV29-1; cdr3_nt: TGCAGCGTTCTATCCTCCTACGAGCAGTACTTC; cdr3_aa: CSVLSSYEQYF
d_call: -; clone_size: -; j_call: TRBJ1-1; v_call: TRBV6-5; cdr3_nt: TGTGCCAGCAGTTATGGTCCCCGTTGGGCAGCTTTCTTT; cdr3_aa: CASSYGPRWAAFF
d_call: -; clone_size: -; j_call: TRBJ1-1; v_call: TRBV6-5; cdr3_nt: TGTGCCAGCCGTTTGGGGATGAACACTGAAGCTTTCTTT; cdr3_aa: CASRLGMNTEAFF
d_call: -; clone_size: -; j_call: TRBJ2-7; v_call: TRBV2; cdr3_nt: TGTGCCAGCAGCTTTTCGACATTCGGGGACCCCTACGAGCAGTACTTC; cdr3_aa: CASSFSTFGDPYEQYF
d_call: -; clone_size: -; j_call: TRBJ1-2; v_call: TRBV19; cdr3_nt: TGTGCCAGTATTAGTAGGGCCGGGACAAACGATGGCTACACCTTC; cdr3_aa: CASISRAGTNDGYTF
d_call: TRBD2; clone_size: -; j_call: TRBJ2-2; v_call: TRBV5-6; cdr3_nt: TGTGCCAGCAGCCGGGAGGCCGTCGGGCTGTTTTTT; cdr3_aa: CASSREAVGLFF
d_call: -; clone_size: -; j_call: TRBJ2-1; v_call: TRBV12-5; cdr3_nt: TGTGCTAGTGGTTTGGGACAGTTGGTGTATTCGCAGTTCTTC; cdr3_aa: CASGLGQLVYSQFF
d_call: -; clone_size: -; j_call: TRBJ2-1; v_call: TRBV5-4; cdr3_nt: TGTGCCAGCAGCTTGGTTGCCGGTTATGAGCAGTTCTTC; cdr3_aa: CASSLVAGYEQFF
d_call: TRBD1; clone_size: -; j_call: TRBJ1-1; v_call: TRBV18; cdr3_nt: TGTGCCAGCTCACCAGACAGGGTGAACACTGAAGCTTTCTTT; cdr3_aa: CASSPDRVNTEAFF
d_call: -; clone_size: -; j_call: TRBJ2-2; v_call: TRBV7-3; cdr3_nt: TGTGCCAGCAGCTTAAGATCCCCGGGAGACAACACCGGGGAGCTGTTTTTT; cdr3_aa: CASSLRSPGDNTGELFF
d_call: -; clone_size: once; j_call: TRBJ2-5; v_call: TRBV6-5; cdr3_nt: TGTGCCAGCAGTTTTCTCGGGGACCAAGAGACCCAGTACTTC; cdr3_aa: CASSFLGDQETQYF
d_call: -; clone_size: -; j_call: TRBJ1-1; v_call: TRBV4-1; cdr3_nt: TGCGCCACCACGACAGGCCGGAACACTGAAGCTTTCTTT; cdr3_aa: CATTTGRNTEAFF
d_call: -; clone_size: once; j_call: TRBJ2-3; v_call: TRBV12-5; cdr3_nt: TGTGCTAGTGGTCAGGGCACAGATACGCAGTATTTT; cdr3_aa: CASGQGTDTQYF
d_call: -; clone_size: -; j_call: TRBJ2-5; v_call: TRBV27; cdr3_nt: TGTGCCAGCGGTACTTTGAGGGAGACCCAGTACTTC; cdr3_aa: CASGTLRETQYF
d_call: TRBD2; clone_size: -; j_call: TRBJ2-3; v_call: TRBV5-5; cdr3_nt: TGTGCCAGCAGCTTCGGGACTAGCGGGAGTCGGTGGACAGATACGCAGTATTTT; cdr3_aa: CASSFGTSGSRWTDTQYF
d_call: TRBD2; clone_size: -; j_call: TRBJ2-1; v_call: TRBV19; cdr3_nt: TGTGCCAGTAGTATCCTAGCGGGAACATCCACGAATGAGCAGTTCTTC; cdr3_aa: CASSILAGTSTNEQFF
d_call: -; clone_size: -; j_call: TRBJ1-2; v_call: TRBV10-1; cdr3_nt: TGCGCCAGCAGTGCGTCCGTACACCACTATGGCTACACCTTC; cdr3_aa: CASSASVHHYGYTF
d_call: TRBD1; clone_size: -; j_call: TRBJ1-1; v_call: TRBV5-6; cdr3_nt: TGTGCCAGCAGCTTTACTACCGCTGGAGGGGGCTTCGGAGCTTTCTTT; cdr3_aa: CASSFTTAGGGFGAFF
d_call: -; clone_size: -; j_call: TRBJ1-1; v_call: TRBV7-8; cdr3_nt: TGTGCCAGCAGCTTTACTCAGGGGAGCACTGAAGCTTTCTTT; cdr3_aa: CASSFTQGSTEAFF
d_call: -; clone_size: -; j_call: TRBJ2-1; v_call: TRBV6-6; cdr3_nt: TGTGCCAGCAGTCGGAGGGACGGCAATGAGCAGTTCTTC; cdr3_aa: CASSRRDGNEQFF
d_call: -; clone_size: -; j_call: TRBJ2-1; v_call: TRBV11-2; cdr3_nt: TGTGCCAGCAGCTTAGGAGGGGCGCGACAGAGCTACAATGAGCAGTTCTTC; cdr3_aa: CASSLGGARQSYNEQFF
d_call: -; clone_size: -; j_call: TRBJ2-7; v_call: TRBV18; cdr3_nt: TGTGCCAGCTCACCACCAGTTGGCGGGGTACTTAGCTCCTACGAGCAGTACTTC; cdr3_aa: CASSPPVGGVLSSYEQYF
d_call: TRBD1; clone_size: -; j_call: TRBJ2-7; v_call: TRBV2; cdr3_nt: TGTGCCAGCAGGGACAGGGGAGTCTACGAGCAGTACTTC; cdr3_aa: CASRDRGVYEQYF
d_call: -; clone_size: -; j_call: TRBJ1-4; v_call: TRBV5-4; cdr3_nt: TGTGCCAGCAGCAGTACAGGGTTTAATGAAAAACTGTTTTTT; cdr3_aa: CASSSTGFNEKLFF
d_call: -; clone_size: -; j_call: TRBJ2-3; v_call: TRBV5-4; cdr3_nt: TGTGCCAGCAGCACGGACAGAGATCACACAGATACGCAGTATTTT; cdr3_aa: CASSTDRDHTDTQYF
d_call: -; clone_size: -; j_call: TRBJ2-7; v_call: TRBV5-4; cdr3_nt: TGTGCCAGCAGCCCGGGACTCGCATACGAGCAGTACTTC; cdr3_aa: CASSPGLAYEQYF
d_call: TRBD2; clone_size: -; j_call: TRBJ2-7; v_call: TRBV4-2; cdr3_nt: TGTGCCAGCAGCCAATCCCACGCCCTAGCGGGAGTGTCCTACGAGCAGTACTTC; cdr3_aa: CASSQSHALAGVSYEQYF
d_call: -; clone_size: -; j_call: TRBJ2-7; v_call: TRBV9; cdr3_nt: TGTGCCAGCAGCGTAGGGGTATCGGGGTACGAGCAGTACTTC; cdr3_aa: CASSVGVSGYEQYF
d_call: -; clone_size: -; j_call: TRBJ1-2; v_call: TRBV11-1; cdr3_nt: TGTGCCAGCAGCTTAGGAGGATCTGGGGGCTACACCTTC; cdr3_aa: CASSLGGSGGYTF
d_call: -; clone_size: -; j_call: TRBJ2-7; v_call: TRBV25-1; cdr3_nt: TGTGCCAGCAACAACCTGGGGGGCTCCTACGAGCAGTACTTC; cdr3_aa: CASNNLGGSYEQYF
d_call: TRBD1; clone_size: -; j_call: TRBJ1-4; v_call: TRBV18; cdr3_nt: TGTGCCAGCTCACCACGCCGGACAGGGGTTGATGAAAAACTGTTTTTT; cdr3_aa: CASSPRRTGVDEKLFF
d_call: -; clone_size: -; j_call: TRBJ2-7; v_call: TRBV5-1; cdr3_nt: TGCGCCAGCAGCTTGGCGGGGTCAAACTACGAGCAGTACTTC; cdr3_aa: CASSLAGSNYEQYF
d_call: TRBD1; clone_size: -; j_call: TRBJ1-1; v_call: TRBV10-3; cdr3_nt: TGTGCCATCACCCCTAGTGGACAGGGAAAACAAGCTTTCTTT; cdr3_aa: CAITPSGQGKQAFF
d_call: TRBD2; clone_size: -; j_call: TRBJ2-7; v_call: TRBV10-3; cdr3_nt: TGTGCCATCACGGGGACTAGCGGGAGTTCAACCTACGAGCAGTACTTC; cdr3_aa: CAITGTSGSSTYEQYF
d_call: TRBD1; clone_size: -; j_call: TRBJ1-2; v_call: TRBV6-6; cdr3_nt: TGTGCCAGCAGTACCACAGGGGACAACTATGGCTACACCTTC; cdr3_aa: CASSTTGDNYGYTF
d_call: TRBD2; clone_size: -; j_call: TRBJ2-7; v_call: TRBV27; cdr3_nt: TGTGCCAGCAGTGCCTCCCCCAGCGGGAGGGCCTCCTACGAGCAGTACTTC; cdr3_aa: CASSASPSGRASYEQYF
d_call: -; clone_size: -; j_call: TRBJ2-2; v_call: TRBV18; cdr3_nt: TGTGCCAGCTCCATCACCACGAGCACCGGGGAGCTGTTTTTT; cdr3_aa: CASSITTSTGELFF
d_call: -; clone_size: -; j_call: TRBJ1-1; v_call: TRBV29-1; cdr3_nt: TGCAGCGTTGAGGGCCGCCGGGGGGACACTGAAGCTTTCTTT; cdr3_aa: CSVEGRRGDTEAFF
d_call: TRBD1; clone_size: -; j_call: TRBJ2-7; v_call: TRBV6-5; cdr3_nt: TGTGCCAGCAGTTACCAGGGGGTAGCCCTCACCTACGAGCAGTACTTC; cdr3_aa: CASSYQGVALTYEQYF
d_call: -; clone_size: once; j_call: TRBJ2-1; v_call: TRBV7-2; cdr3_nt: TGTGCCACCTCGGGACCCTCCTACAATGAGCAGTTCTTC; cdr3_aa: CATSGPSYNEQFF
d_call: TRBD2; clone_size: -; j_call: TRBJ2-7; v_call: TRBV19; cdr3_nt: TGTGCCAGTAGTAGGGGACTAGCGGGAGATGGTTACGAGCAGTACTTC; cdr3_aa: CASSRGLAGDGYEQYF
d_call: TRBD1; clone_size: -; j_call: TRBJ1-5; v_call: TRBV10-3; cdr3_nt: TGTGCCATCAGCCCCGGACAGGGTGCCTTTAGCAATCAGCCCCAGCATTTT; cdr3_aa: CAISPGQGAFSNQPQHF